This is a list of T cell receptor beta chains from one sample in a study of T cells after yellow fever vaccination. TCRdb processed the 5' RACE reads anew with MiXCR; each CDR3 protein has one entry. The sample lists some 260,000 distinct CDR3 sequences, about 5.2% occurring once. The specimen was CD4+ T cells sorted from PBMCs, collected on the day of the yellow fever booster vaccination. The receptors originated from a man between 18 and 29 years old who received the YFV17D yellow fever vaccine. Each CDR3 is given with its conserved first and last residue. The order of the fields is clone size, J gene, D gene, V gene, CDR3 DNA, CDR3 protein. The D gene is left open where the match is weak. Not every row has a clone size; where given, it reads once, few, many or a size class.

few	TRBJ1-1	.	TRBV7-6	TGTGCCAGCAGCTGGAGTTGGGAGAACACTGAAGCTTTCTTT	CASSWSWENTEAFF
many	TRBJ2-1	.	TRBV9	TGTGCCAGCAGCGTAAACACAGGGAATGAGCAGTTCTTC	CASSVNTGNEQFF
many	TRBJ2-7	.	TRBV29-1	TGCAGCGTTGTCATAGGTCAGCACGAGCAGTACTTC	CSVVIGQHEQYF
many	TRBJ1-6	.	TRBV6-2/TRBV6-3	TGTGCCAGCAAGTCATCCAGAACCAATTCACCCCTCCACTTT	CASKSSRTNSPLHF
many	TRBJ2-5	TRBD2	TRBV12-3/TRBV12-4	TGTGCCAGCAGTTTTACTCGGGGGGGCCGGGGGACCCAGTACTTC	CASSFTRGGRGTQYF
.	TRBJ2-2	.	TRBV7-9	TGTGCCAGCAGCCCCAGCGGCAGACGGAACACCGGGGAGCTGTTTTTT	CASSPSGRRNTGELFF
few	TRBJ1-2	.	TRBV7-2	TGTGCCAGCAGCCTGACAGCGGCTGGCTACACCTTC	CASSLTAAGYTF
.	TRBJ2-1	.	TRBV4-2	TGTGCCAGCAGCCAAGAAGGCCCTAACAATGAGCAGTTCTTC	CASSQEGPNNEQFF
.	TRBJ2-1	.	TRBV2	TGTGCCAGCAGTGAACTCCGGGAGAATGAGCAGTTCTTC	CASSELRENEQFF
many	TRBJ2-2	TRBD1	TRBV6-6	TGTGCCGGACGAACAGGGGGCTCCACCGGGGAGCTGTTTTTT	CAGRTGGSTGELFF
.	TRBJ2-4	TRBD1	TRBV20-1	TGCAGTGCTAGAGATCTTTTAAGCCTCGGGACAGGGGGAGCCAAAAACATTCAGTACTTC	CSARDLLSLGTGGAKNIQYF
.	TRBJ1-2	.	TRBV4-2	TGTGCCAGCAGGCCAATATTCCCAATGGGGGGGCCCAGCTATGGCTACACCTTC	CASRPIFPMGGPSYGYTF
few	TRBJ2-7	TRBD2	TRBV2	TGTGCCAGCGGACTAGCGGGGGAAAGGGCCTACGAGCAGTACTTC	CASGLAGERAYEQYF
.	TRBJ2-7	.	TRBV4-1	TGCGCCAGCAGCCAAGAGGTAAACAGAGCCTACGAGCAGTACTTC	CASSQEVNRAYEQYF
many	TRBJ2-5	TRBD2	TRBV5-1	TGCGCCAGCAGCCCGCCTAGCGGCCAAGAGACCCAGTACTTC	CASSPPSGQETQYF
few	TRBJ1-5	.	TRBV20-1	TGCAGTGCTAGAGATAGTTACAGAAAAAACAATCAGCCCCAGCATTTT	CSARDSYRKNNQPQHF
few	TRBJ1-2	TRBD1	TRBV4-1	TGCGCCAGCAGCATCCGAAGGGGGCGCGAAGGCTATGGCTACACCTTC	CASSIRRGREGYGYTF
many	TRBJ2-3	TRBD1	TRBV5-1	TGCGCCAGCAGCTTGGGGGACAGGGGATACACAGATACGCAGTATTTT	CASSLGDRGYTDTQYF
many	TRBJ1-2	TRBD1	TRBV5-6	TGTGCCAGCAGCGCAACCCGGGACAGGGGTGCTCATGGGGGCTACACCTTC	CASSATRDRGAHGGYTF
few	TRBJ2-1	.	TRBV20-1	TGCAGTGCCCAGGGGACTAACTCTAACAATGAGCAGTTCTTC	CSAQGTNSNNEQFF
.	TRBJ1-4	TRBD1	TRBV20-1	TGCAGTGCTAGAGCAGGGGGAAAACTGTTTTTT	CSARAGGKLFF
many	TRBJ2-5	TRBD1	TRBV10-3	TGTGCCATCAGTGAGACCCGCAGGGGGGAGACCCAGTACTTC	CAISETRRGETQYF
many	TRBJ1-6	TRBD1	TRBV20-1	TGCAGTGCTAGAGTTTGGGACAGGGCATCTTTTGGTTCACCCCTCCACTTT	CSARVWDRASFGSPLHF
few	TRBJ1-5	.	TRBV7-9	TGTGCCAGCAGCTCAGCCTACGACCGTCAGCCCCAGCATTTT	CASSSAYDRQPQHF
.	TRBJ2-7	.	TRBV13	TGTGCCAGCAGCACGCTGGACTTTAGGCGTTCTACCGAGCAGTACTTC	CASSTLDFRRSTEQYF
many	TRBJ1-1	.	TRBV7-6	TGTGCCAGCAGCTTAGCCGGCAGTGGGAACACTGAAGCTTTCTTT	CASSLAGSGNTEAFF
many	TRBJ1-6	.	TRBV6-5	TGTGCCAGCAGTTACACAAATTCACCCCTCCACTTT	CASSYTNSPLHF
many	TRBJ2-3	TRBD2	TRBV10-2	TGCGCCAGCAGTGACCTGGGACTAGCGGGGCCTAGCACAGATACGCAGTATTTT	CASSDLGLAGPSTDTQYF
.	TRBJ1-3	.	TRBV12-3/TRBV12-4	TGTGCCAGCAGGGACAGTCCTAGGAACACCATATATTTT	CASRDSPRNTIYF
.	TRBJ2-7	.	TRBV18	TGTGCCAGCTCACCGGGCGGCGGTGGTTATGAGCAGTACTTC	CASSPGGGGYEQYF
many	TRBJ2-5	.	TRBV7-9	TGTGCCAGCAGCTTGGTCAGTGCTAAAGAGACCCAGTACTTC	CASSLVSAKETQYF
many	TRBJ1-6	.	TRBV4-3	TGCGCCAGCAGTCCGAGGGGGAACACTTATTCACCCCTCCACTTT	CASSPRGNTYSPLHF
many	TRBJ1-1	.	TRBV7-9	TGTGCCAGCAGTCTCCAAGGGGGGGTCACTGAAGCTTTCTTT	CASSLQGGVTEAFF
few	TRBJ2-3	.	TRBV18	TGTGCCAGCCACCGGTCTAGCACAGATACGCAGTATTTT	CASHRSSTDTQYF
.	TRBJ2-5	TRBD2	TRBV9	TGTGCCAGCAGCGTAGGCCCTACTAGCGCGGAGACCCAGTACTTC	CASSVGPTSAETQYF
many	TRBJ1-4	.	TRBV5-1	TGCGCCAGCAGCTTCGGGGAAAAACTGTTTTTT	CASSFGEKLFF
.	TRBJ2-7	.	TRBV5-4	TGTGCCAGCAGCTGGGACTCCAACTACGAGCAGTACTTC	CASSWDSNYEQYF
once	TRBJ2-2	.	TRBV24-1	TGTGCCACCAGTGATTTAAAGGCAAGCCTCGACACCGGGGAGCTGTTTTTT	CATSDLKASLDTGELFF
many	TRBJ2-7	.	TRBV19	TGTGCCAGTAGGAAGGACAGCCGAGGCTACGAGCAGTACTTC	CASRKDSRGYEQYF
.	TRBJ1-5	TRBD1	TRBV4-1	TGCGCCAGCAGCGACCTTGGACAGGGGGGCAATCAGCCCCAGCATTTT	CASSDLGQGGNQPQHF
few	TRBJ1-5	.	TRBV29-1	TGCAGCATAAGCCGGGGAACTAATCAGCCCCAGCATTTT	CSISRGTNQPQHF
.	TRBJ2-1	TRBD2	TRBV24-1	TGTGCCACCAGTGACCAAAGCGGGAGCTCCTACAATGAGCAGTTCTTC	CATSDQSGSSYNEQFF
few	TRBJ2-3	.	TRBV6-2/TRBV6-3	TGTGCCAGCAGCCACGAGGATACGCAGTATTTT	CASSHEDTQYF
.	TRBJ1-1	TRBD1	TRBV6-5	TGTGCCAGCAGCTCTCCGGGACAGGGAGGTCCTGAAGCTTTCTTT	CASSSPGQGGPEAFF
.	TRBJ2-7	.	TRBV20-1	TGCAGTGCTAGTAGACAGGATAACTACGAGCAGTACTTC	CSASRQDNYEQYF
many	TRBJ2-4	.	TRBV5-1	TGCGCCAGCAGCTTGGGTAACAGCGTAGCCAAAAACATTCAGTACTTC	CASSLGNSVAKNIQYF
many	TRBJ2-7	.	TRBV10-3	TGTGCCATCAGTGAGGGTGAGGGATTTGCCTACGAGCAGTACTTC	CAISEGEGFAYEQYF
.	TRBJ2-1	TRBD2	TRBV7-2	TGTGCCAGCAGCTTAGGTCTAGCGGGGGGCGGGCGATTCTTC	CASSLGLAGGGRFF
many	TRBJ2-5	.	TRBV12-3/TRBV12-4	TGTGCCAGCAGTTTCAGGGGGGAAGAGACCCAGTACTTC	CASSFRGEETQYF
few	TRBJ2-4	.	TRBV28	TGTGCCAGCAGTTTGAAACCTAACTACATTCAGTACTTC	CASSLKPNYIQYF
many	TRBJ2-3	.	TRBV7-2	TGTGCCAGCAGCTTAGTGGGTAGCGGCAGGGCAGATACGCAGTATTTT	CASSLVGSGRADTQYF
many	TRBJ2-1	.	TRBV4-1	TGCGCCAGCAGCCAAGACCCGACTACGGAGCAGTTCTTC	CASSQDPTTEQFF
.	TRBJ2-3	.	TRBV5-1	TGCGCCAGCAGCTTGGCGTCGACCCCAGATACGCAGTATTTT	CASSLASTPDTQYF
many	TRBJ1-2	.	TRBV7-2	TGTGCCAGCACTCTAGGGGGGGGTTGGAACGGAGTTGGCTACACCTTC	CASTLGGGWNGVGYTF
many	TRBJ2-1	.	TRBV28	TGTGCCAGCAGTTTATTTGTGGACAGCCTGACCAATGAGCAGTTCTTC	CASSLFVDSLTNEQFF
.	TRBJ1-1	TRBD1	TRBV7-3	TGTGCCAGCAGCTATACAGGGGGGAACACTGAAGCTTTCTTT	CASSYTGGNTEAFF
few	TRBJ1-4	.	TRBV6-5	TGTGCCAGCAGTTACTCCCGAATTACTAATGAAAAACTGTTTTTT	CASSYSRITNEKLFF
few	TRBJ2-4	.	TRBV11-2	TGTGCCAGCAGCTCAAGGGGGGCGACAGCCAAAAACATTCAGTACTTC	CASSSRGATAKNIQYF
.	TRBJ2-1	TRBD2	TRBV7-2	TGTGCCAGCAGACCCGGGACTAGCGGGGGGGTCGGATCCTACAATGAGCAGTTCTTC	CASRPGTSGGVGSYNEQFF
few	TRBJ1-1	.	TRBV12-3/TRBV12-4	TGTGCCAGCAGTTTTGCGGGGGCCACTGAAGCTTTCTTT	CASSFAGATEAFF